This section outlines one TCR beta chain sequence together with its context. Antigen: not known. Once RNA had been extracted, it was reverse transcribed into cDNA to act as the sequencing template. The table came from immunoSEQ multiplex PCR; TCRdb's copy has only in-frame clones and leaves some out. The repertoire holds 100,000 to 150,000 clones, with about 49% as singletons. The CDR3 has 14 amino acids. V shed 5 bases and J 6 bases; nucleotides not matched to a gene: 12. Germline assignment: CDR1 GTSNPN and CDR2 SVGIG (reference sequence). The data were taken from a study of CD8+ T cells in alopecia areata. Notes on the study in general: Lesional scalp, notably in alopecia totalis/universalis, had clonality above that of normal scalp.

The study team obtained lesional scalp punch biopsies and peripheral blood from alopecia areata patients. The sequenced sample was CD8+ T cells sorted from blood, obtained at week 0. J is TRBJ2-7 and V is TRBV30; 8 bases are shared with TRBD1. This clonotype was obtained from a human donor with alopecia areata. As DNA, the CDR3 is TGTGCCTGGGAAGGGACAGGAAAGGACTCCGAGCAGTACTTC. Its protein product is CAWEGTGKDSEQYF.